These 17 T cell receptor beta chains were sequenced from one sample in a study of shared clonotypes between healthy human individuals. Data came from immunoSEQ multiplex PCR; TCRdb stores just in-frame clones and leaves some out. The sample comprises 2,500,000 or so clones, 92% of which are singletons, and approximately 0.41% rests with the top ten. Sequences were obtained from naive CD4+ T cells from PBMCs. This sample's subset: CD45RA+ positively selected. All receptors come from a man in his late teens or twenties in good health. Some clones in this sample may be carry-over from other donors' samples.

The chain carries TRBV28 and TRBJ1-1, with D maybe TRBD1 (5 bases). V was clipped by 7 bases and J by 2 bases, with 20 bases between them. The CDR3 length is 16 residues. Germline V gives CDR1 MDHEN, CDR2 SYDVKM. The CDR3 loop is CASTPPRTTFNTEAFF. DNA for the CDR3: TGTGCCAGCACTCCCCCTCGGACAACATTTAACACTGAAGCTTTCTTT.

This sequence joins TRBV14 and TRBJ2-7; 9 bases fit TRBD1. This CDR3 is 15 amino acids long. The V and J ends lost 1 base and 3 bases, in that order; junction bases with no gene match: 4. CDR1 is SGHDN, CDR2 FVKESK, per germline. The CDR3 sequence is CASSQAGTGLYEQYF. The CDR3 bases are TGTGCCAGCAGCCAAGCAGGGACAGGGCTCTACGAGCAGTACTTC.

The chain has TRBV19 and TRBJ1-2, with D possibly TRBD1 on 5 matching bases. The CDR3 loop spans 14 amino acids. Germline-derived CDR1 and CDR2 are LNHDA and SQIVND (reference sequence). Trimming took off 0 bases at V and 4 bases at J, with 9 bases between the two ends. CDR3 DNA: TGTGCCAGTAGTATAGATTGGGACGGCTATGGCTACACCTTC. This codes for CASSIDWDGYGYTF.

The chain uses TRBV7-3 and TRBJ2-2; D may be TRBD1 (6 bases). From germline, CDR1 is SGHTA and CDR2 FQGTGA. V lost 0 bases and J 2 bases, leaving 10 bases between the germline ends. The CDR3 spans 16 residues. This chain's CDR3 is CASSLTGDINTGELFF. CDR3 DNA: TGTGCCAGCAGCTTAACGGGGGACATTAACACCGGGGAGCTGTTTTTT.

The chain employs TRBV14 and TRBJ2-7, with D uncertain. The CDR3 length is 13 residues. Trimming removed 4 bases at V and 5 bases at J, with 12 bases between. Germline V lookup: CDR1 SGHDN, CDR2 FVKESK. CDR3 in DNA: TGTGCCAGCAGCCCTCGGAGCGTTCACGAGCAGTACTTC. It yields the protein CASSPRSVHEQYF.

The chain uses TRBV6-5 and TRBJ1-2; D gene unclear. The CDR3 extends over 13 amino acids. Germline CDR1 MNHEY, CDR2 SVGAGI. Trimming stripped 2 bases from V and 10 bases from J, with 14 bases between. The CDR3 protein is CASSYRGRLTYTF. CDR3 coding DNA: TGTGCCAGCAGTTACCGCGGCCGTTTGACCTACACCTTC.

This clone was seen a handful of times. Other DNA sequences from this sample encode an identical CDR3 as well. This chain connects TRBV5-1 to TRBJ2-1; 15 nucleotides line up with TRBD2. Germline CDR1 and CDR2: SGHRS and YFSETQ. The CDR3 loop spans 15 amino acids. V shed 5 bases, J shed 7 bases, and the junction held 4 bases outside the gene matches. CDR3 sequence reads: CASSEGLAGGNEQFF. CDR3 bases: TGCGCCAGCAGTGAGGGACTAGCGGGAGGTAATGAGCAGTTCTTC.

The chain couples TRBV5-1 to TRBJ2-1; tentative D call: TRBD2 (5 bases). CDR1 and CDR2 from the germline V gene are SGHRS and YFSETQ. V was clipped by 3 bases and J by 0 bases, with 16 bases between them. The CDR3 sequence is 17 residues long. CDR3 protein: CASSSRGGPNSYNEQFF. In DNA, the CDR3 is TGCGCCAGCAGCTCCCGTGGCGGGCCCAACTCCTACAATGAGCAGTTCTTC.

V usage is TRBV5-1 and J usage is TRBJ2-7; the D gene is possibly TRBD1 (6 bases). This CDR3 has 13 residues. Germline V gene sequence: CDR1 SGHRS, CDR2 YFSETQ. The V and J ends lost 3 bases and 6 bases respectively, with 13 bases between them. CDR3 protein: CASSWDTLFEQYF. The DNA of the CDR3 is TGCGCCAGCAGCTGGGACACACTATTCGAGCAGTACTTC.

V usage is TRBV6-5 and J usage is TRBJ1-4; D might be TRBD1 (6 bases). From germline, CDR1 is MNHEY and CDR2 SVGAGI. V lost 6 bases and J 7 bases, leaving 18 bases between the germline ends. The CDR3 extends over 15 amino acids. CDR3: CASSPLGGGFEKLFF. Written as DNA, the CDR3 is TGTGCCAGCAGCCCTCTCGGGGGGGGCTTTGAAAAACTGTTTTTT.

The J gene is TRBJ2-1, the V gene TRBV2; a possible D gene is TRBD2 (6 bases). This CDR3 has 13 amino acids. The V and J ends lost 5 bases and 7 bases respectively, with 12 bases between them. Germline CDR1 and CDR2: SNHLY and FYNNEI. The CDR3 coding sequence is TGTGCCAGCAGTTACCGGGAGCTAAATGAGCAGTTCTTC. Encoded protein: CASSYRELNEQFF.

The count of this clone is one. V usage is TRBV9 and J usage is TRBJ2-2, with 7 nucleotides matching TRBD2. Germline V gene data show CDR1 as SGDLS and CDR2 as YYNGEE. V gave up 0 bases and J gave up 1 base; unmatched junction bases: 9. The CDR3 is made up of 18 amino acids. CDR3 loop: CASSVGGASGKNTGELFF. Here the CDR3 DNA reads TGTGCCAGCAGCGTAGGAGGGGCTAGCGGAAAGAACACCGGGGAGCTGTTTTTT.

This clone has just one count. V usage is TRBV25-1 and J usage is TRBJ2-5; D is possibly TRBD1 or TRBD2 (6 bases each). Trimming left V 10 bases short and J 7 bases short, with 25 bases between. This CDR3 has 15 residues. Germline CDR1 and CDR2: MGHDK and SYGVNS. The CDR3 loop reads CATGGPGNALGTQYF. In DNA, the CDR3 is TGTGCCACTGGGGGGCCGGGGAACGCGCTTGGGACCCAGTACTTC.

V is TRBV7-2 and J is TRBJ2-2; 8 bases match TRBD1. The V gene's germline CDR1 is SGHTA and CDR2 FQGNSA. The CDR3 length is 15 residues. Trimming cost V 1 base and J 7 bases; bases outside gene matches: 5. The CDR3 loop reads CASSLVRQGLGELFF. As DNA, the CDR3 is TGTGCCAGCAGCTTAGTTAGACAGGGGCTCGGGGAGCTGTTTTTT. Filled out from reference TRBV7-2 and TRBJ2-2, the complete variable domain reads GAGVSQSPSNKVTEKGKDVELRCDPISGHTALYWYRQSLGQGLEFLIYFQGNSAPDKSGLPSDRFSAERTGGSVSTLTIQRTQQEDSAVYLCASSLVRQGLGELFFGEGSRLTVL.

The V and J genes are TRBV14 and TRBJ2-3; 7 bases fit TRBD1. This CDR3 region has 14 residues. Germline V gene lookup returns CDR1 SGHDN and CDR2 FVKESK. With 4 bases clipped from V and 6 bases from J, the junction kept 7 bases outside the gene matches. For the CDR3, the DNA is TGTGCCAGCAGCCGGCCCAGGGGGACCGATACGCAGTATTTT. This encodes CASSRPRGTDTQYF.

The chain couples TRBV28 to TRBJ1-2, with unresolved D. Germline V gene sequence: CDR1 MDHEN, CDR2 SYDVKM. V shed 2 bases and J shed 7 bases, with 11 bases lying between them. The CDR3 extends over 13 amino acids. CDR3 residues: CASSLTPRRGYTF. The CDR3 DNA reads TGTGCCAGCAGTTTAACCCCGCGTCGTGGCTACACCTTC.

This clone appeared a single time. The V gene is TRBV2, the J gene TRBJ2-3; 7 bases line up with TRBD2. Germline loops: CDR1 SNHLY, CDR2 FYNNEI. CDR3 size: 15 residues. V was pared by 5 bases and J by 0 bases, with 5 bases of the junction left unmatched. CDR3 sequence: CASSQSSGSTDTQYF. CDR3 DNA: TGTGCCAGCAGTCAATCTAGCGGTAGCACAGATACGCAGTATTTT.